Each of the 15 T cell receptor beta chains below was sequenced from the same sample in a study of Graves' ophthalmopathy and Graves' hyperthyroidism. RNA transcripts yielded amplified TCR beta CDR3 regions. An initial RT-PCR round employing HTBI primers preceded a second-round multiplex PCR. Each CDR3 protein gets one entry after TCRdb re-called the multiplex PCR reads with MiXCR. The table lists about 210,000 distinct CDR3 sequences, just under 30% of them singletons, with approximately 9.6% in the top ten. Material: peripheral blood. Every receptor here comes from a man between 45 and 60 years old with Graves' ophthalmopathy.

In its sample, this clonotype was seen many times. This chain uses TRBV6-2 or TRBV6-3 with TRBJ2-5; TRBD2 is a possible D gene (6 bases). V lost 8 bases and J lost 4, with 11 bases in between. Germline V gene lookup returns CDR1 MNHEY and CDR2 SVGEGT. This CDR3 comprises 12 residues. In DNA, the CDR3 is TGTGCCAGCGCGGGGACTGCAGAGACCCAGTACTTC. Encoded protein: CASAGTAETQYF.

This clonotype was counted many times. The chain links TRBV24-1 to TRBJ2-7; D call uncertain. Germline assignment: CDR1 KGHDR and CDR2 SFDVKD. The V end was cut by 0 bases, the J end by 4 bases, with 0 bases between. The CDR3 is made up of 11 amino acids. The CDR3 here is CATSDLYEQYF. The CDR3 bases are TGTGCCACCAGTGATTTGTACGAGCAGTACTTC.

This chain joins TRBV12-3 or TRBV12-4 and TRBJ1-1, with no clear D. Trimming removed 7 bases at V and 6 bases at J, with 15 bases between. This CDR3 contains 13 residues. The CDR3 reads CASIYHRLSEAFF. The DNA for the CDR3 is TGTGCCAGCATCTATCACCGGTTGTCTGAAGCTTTCTTT.

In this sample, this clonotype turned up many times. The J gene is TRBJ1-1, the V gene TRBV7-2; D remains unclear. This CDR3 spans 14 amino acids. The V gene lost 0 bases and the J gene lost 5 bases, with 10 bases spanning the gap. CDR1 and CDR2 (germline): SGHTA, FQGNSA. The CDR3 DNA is TGTGCCAGCAGCTTAGCGTGGAGAGGAACTGAAGCTTTCTTT. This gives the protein CASSLAWRGTEAFF.

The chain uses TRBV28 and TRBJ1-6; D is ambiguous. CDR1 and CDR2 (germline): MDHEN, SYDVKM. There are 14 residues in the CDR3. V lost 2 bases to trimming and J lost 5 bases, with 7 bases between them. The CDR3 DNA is TGTGCCAGCAGTTTAACACCTAATAATTCACCCCTCCACTTT. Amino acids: CASSLTPNNSPLHF. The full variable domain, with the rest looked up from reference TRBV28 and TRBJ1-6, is DVKVTQSSRYLVKRTGEKVFLECVQDMDHENMFWYRQDPGLGLRLIYFSYDVKMKEKGDIPEGYSVSREKKERFSLILESASTNQTSMYLCASSLTPNNSPLHFGNGTRLTVT.

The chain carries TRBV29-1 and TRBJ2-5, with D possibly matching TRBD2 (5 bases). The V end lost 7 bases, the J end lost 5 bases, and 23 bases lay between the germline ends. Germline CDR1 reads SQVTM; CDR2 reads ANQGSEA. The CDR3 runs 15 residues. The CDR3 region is CSARGLASPTETQYF. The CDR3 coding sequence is TGCAGCGCCCGAGGGTTGGCATCCCCAACCGAGACCCAGTACTTC.

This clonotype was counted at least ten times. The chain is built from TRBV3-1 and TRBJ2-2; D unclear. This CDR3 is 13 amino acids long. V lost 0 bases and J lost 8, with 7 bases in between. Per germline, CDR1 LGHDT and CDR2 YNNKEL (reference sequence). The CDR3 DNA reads TGTGCCAGCAGCCAAGATATCAGGGGGGAGCTGTTTTTT. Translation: CASSQDIRGELFF.

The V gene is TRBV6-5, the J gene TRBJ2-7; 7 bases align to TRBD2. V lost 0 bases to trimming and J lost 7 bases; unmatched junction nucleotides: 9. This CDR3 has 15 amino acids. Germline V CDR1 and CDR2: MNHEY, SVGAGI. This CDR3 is CASSYSGLGGTEQYF. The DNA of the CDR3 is TGTGCCAGCAGTTACTCAGGACTAGGCGGGACTGAGCAGTACTTC.

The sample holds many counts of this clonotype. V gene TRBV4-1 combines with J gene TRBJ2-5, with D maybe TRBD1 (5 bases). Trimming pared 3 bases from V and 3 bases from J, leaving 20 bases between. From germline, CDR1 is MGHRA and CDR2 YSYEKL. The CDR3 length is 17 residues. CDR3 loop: CASSHTGAGIHEETQYF. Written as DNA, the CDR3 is TGCGCCAGCAGCCATACCGGCGCAGGGATCCATGAAGAGACCCAGTACTTC.

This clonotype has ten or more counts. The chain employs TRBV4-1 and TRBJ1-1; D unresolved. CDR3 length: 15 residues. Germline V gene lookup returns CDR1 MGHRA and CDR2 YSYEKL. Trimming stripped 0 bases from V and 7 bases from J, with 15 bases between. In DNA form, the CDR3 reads TGCGCCAGCAGCCAAGAAGGTAGGGTGGTGAGTGAAGCTTTCTTT. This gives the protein CASSQEGRVVSEAFF.

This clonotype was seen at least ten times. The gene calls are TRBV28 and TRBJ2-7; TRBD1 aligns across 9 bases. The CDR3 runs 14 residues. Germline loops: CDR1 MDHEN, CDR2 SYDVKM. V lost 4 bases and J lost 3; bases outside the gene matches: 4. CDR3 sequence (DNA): TGTGCCAGCAGTTCGGGACAGGGCGTCTACGAGCAGTACTTC. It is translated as CASSSGQGVYEQYF.

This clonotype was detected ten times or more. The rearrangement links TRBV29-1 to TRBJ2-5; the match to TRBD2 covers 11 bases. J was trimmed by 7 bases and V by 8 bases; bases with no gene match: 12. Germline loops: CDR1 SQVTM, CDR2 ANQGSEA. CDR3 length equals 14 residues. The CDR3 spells CSTKTTSGRGTQYF. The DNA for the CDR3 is TGCAGCACCAAAACCACTAGCGGGAGAGGGACCCAGTACTTC.

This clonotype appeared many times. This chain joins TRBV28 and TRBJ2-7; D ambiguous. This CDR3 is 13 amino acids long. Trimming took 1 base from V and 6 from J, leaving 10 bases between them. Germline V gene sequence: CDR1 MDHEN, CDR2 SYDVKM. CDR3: CASSLFPPAEQYF. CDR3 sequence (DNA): TGTGCCAGCAGTTTATTCCCTCCGGCCGAGCAGTACTTC.

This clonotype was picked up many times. The CDR3 reads CASGEREVEQYF. The CDR3 DNA sequence: TGTGCTAGTGGAGAGCGGGAGGTAGAGCAGTACTTC. This chain connects TRBV12-5 to TRBJ2-7, with TRBD2 identical over 9 bases. The V segment lost 6 bases and the J segment 7 bases; nucleotides outside the gene matches: 4. Per germline, CDR1 LGHNT and CDR2 FRNRAP. The CDR3 totals 12 residues.

Written as DNA, the CDR3 is TGTGCCAGCGCTCAGGCAGGGGGTTGGGTCGGCTACACCTTC. Encoded protein: CASAQAGGWVGYTF. The chain recombines TRBV27 with TRBJ1-2; 7 bases fit TRBD1. Germline lookup yields CDR1 MNHEY and CDR2 SMNVEV (reference sequence). There are 14 residues in the CDR3. J lost 8 bases, V lost 8 bases, and 14 bases had no gene match.